The present T cell receptor (beta chain) was sequenced within a study of T cell responses to AZD1222 COVID-19 vaccine. Overall study results and limits: Donors were mostly white British, more females; clonal diversity possibly underestimated. Spike-specific TCRs gained breadth and depth after people received two AZD1222 doses.

Method: immunoSEQ multiplex PCR; TCRdb's copy keeps in-frame clones and lacks some. The sample holds more than 30,000 clones; just over 90% are singletons and the top ten take under 60%. A remark on this clone: Its cognate antigen is unknown.

The CDR3 contains 14 residues. CDR1 and CDR2 (germline): LGHNA, YSLEER. The V and J ends lost 3 bases and 5 bases respectively, with 14 bases between them. This chain links TRBV4-3 with TRBJ2-7; no firm D call. This clonotype was sampled from an adult in good health. Sequences were derived from peripheral blood, sampled on day 0 of AZD1222 vaccination. The CDR3 bases are TGCGCCAGCAGCCATACCCCATCGCGCGACGAGCAGTACTTC. Its translation is CASSHTPSRDEQYF.